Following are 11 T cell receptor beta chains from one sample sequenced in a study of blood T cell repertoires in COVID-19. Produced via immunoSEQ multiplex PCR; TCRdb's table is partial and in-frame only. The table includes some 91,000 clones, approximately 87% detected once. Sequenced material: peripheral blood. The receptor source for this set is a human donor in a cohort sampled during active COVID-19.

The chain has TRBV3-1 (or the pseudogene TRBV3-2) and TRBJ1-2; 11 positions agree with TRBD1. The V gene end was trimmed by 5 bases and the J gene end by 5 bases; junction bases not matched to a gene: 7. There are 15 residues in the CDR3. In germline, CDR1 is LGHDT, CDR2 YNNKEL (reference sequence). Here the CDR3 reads CASSAWDRGLYGYTF. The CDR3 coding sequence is TGTGCCAGCAGCGCCTGGGACAGGGGGTTATATGGCTACACCTTC.

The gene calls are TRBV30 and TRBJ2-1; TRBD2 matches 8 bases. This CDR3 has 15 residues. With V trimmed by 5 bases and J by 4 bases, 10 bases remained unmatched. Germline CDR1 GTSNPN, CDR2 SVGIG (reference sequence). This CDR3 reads CAWASKAGVYNEQFF. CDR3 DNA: TGTGCCTGGGCCTCGAAAGCGGGGGTGTACAATGAGCAGTTCTTC.

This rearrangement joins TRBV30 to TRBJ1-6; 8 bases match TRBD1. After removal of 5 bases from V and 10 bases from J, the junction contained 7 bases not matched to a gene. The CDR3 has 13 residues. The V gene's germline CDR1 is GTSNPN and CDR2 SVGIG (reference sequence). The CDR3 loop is CAWGQGSESPLHF. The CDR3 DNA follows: TGTGCCTGGGGACAGGGAAGTGAGTCACCCCTCCACTTT.

CDR3 region: CASSWRLGGVSYNEQFF. As DNA, the CDR3 is TGTGCCAGCTCTTGGCGGTTGGGGGGAGTTTCCTACAATGAGCAGTTCTTC. This sequence joins TRBV18 and TRBJ2-1; D perhaps matches TRBD2 (6 bases). This CDR3 has 17 amino acids. In germline, CDR1 is KGHSH, CDR2 LQKENI. Trimming pared 6 bases from V and 1 base from J, leaving 19 bases between.

The CDR3 coding sequence is TGTGCCAGCAGCTTAGAACAGGGTTTTGGCTACACCTTC. Translating it yields CASSLEQGFGYTF. The V gene is TRBV7-2, the J gene TRBJ1-2, with D possibly TRBD1 on 6 matching bases. Germline V CDR1 and CDR2: SGHTA, FQGNSA. The length of the CDR3 is 13 residues. V shed 1 base and J shed 7 bases, with 10 bases lying between them.

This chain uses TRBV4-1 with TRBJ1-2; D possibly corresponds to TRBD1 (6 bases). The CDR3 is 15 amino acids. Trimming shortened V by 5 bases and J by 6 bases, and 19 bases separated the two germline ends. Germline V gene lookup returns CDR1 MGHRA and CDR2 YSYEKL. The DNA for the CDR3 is TGCGCCAGCAGCTTTCAACAGGGCACCCGCAATGGCTACACCTTC. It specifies CASSFQQGTRNGYTF.

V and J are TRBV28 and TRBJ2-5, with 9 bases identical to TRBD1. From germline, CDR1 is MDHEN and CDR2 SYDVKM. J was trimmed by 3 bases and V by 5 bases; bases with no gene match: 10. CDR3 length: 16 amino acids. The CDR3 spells CASSPVAGQGKETQYF. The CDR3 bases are TGTGCCAGCAGTCCCGTGGCCGGACAGGGGAAAGAGACCCAGTACTTC.

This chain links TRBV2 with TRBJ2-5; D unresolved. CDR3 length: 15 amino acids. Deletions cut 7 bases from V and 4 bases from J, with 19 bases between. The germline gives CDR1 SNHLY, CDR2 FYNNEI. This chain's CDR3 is CASTLYKDLGETQYF. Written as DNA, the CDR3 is TGTGCCAGCACCCTGTATAAGGATCTAGGAGAGACCCAGTACTTC.

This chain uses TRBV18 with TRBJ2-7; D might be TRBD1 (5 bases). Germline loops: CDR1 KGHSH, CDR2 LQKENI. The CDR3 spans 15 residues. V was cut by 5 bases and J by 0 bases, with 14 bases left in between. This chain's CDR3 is CASSDPGISSYEQYF. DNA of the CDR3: TGTGCCAGCTCAGATCCAGGGATATCCTCCTACGAGCAGTACTTC.

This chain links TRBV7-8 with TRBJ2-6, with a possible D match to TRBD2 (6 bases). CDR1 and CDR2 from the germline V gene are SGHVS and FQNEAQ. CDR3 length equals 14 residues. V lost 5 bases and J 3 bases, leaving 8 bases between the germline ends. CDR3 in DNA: TGTGCCAGCAGCCAGGGAGGTGGGGCCAACGTCCTGACTTTC. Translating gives CASSQGGGANVLTF.

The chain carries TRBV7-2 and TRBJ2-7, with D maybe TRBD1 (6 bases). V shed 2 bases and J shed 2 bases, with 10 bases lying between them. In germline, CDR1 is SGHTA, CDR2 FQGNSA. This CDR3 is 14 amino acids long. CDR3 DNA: TGTGCCAGCAGCTTAAGGCAGGGGCCCTACGAGCAGTACTTC. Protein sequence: CASSLRQGPYEQYF.